The 4 T cell receptor beta chains reported below all come from one sample, sequenced in a study of blood T cell repertoires in COVID-19. This table comes from immunoSEQ multiplex PCR, and its TCRdb copy is limited to in-frame clones, with some not included. The sample lists around 250,000 clones, approximately 85% occurring once. Specimen: PBMCs or T cells enriched from blood (not recorded which). The receptor set was obtained from a woman between 45 and 60 years old who had recovered from COVID-19.

The genes are TRBV10-3 and TRBJ2-7, with D maybe TRBD1 (6 bases). Germline CDR1 and CDR2: ENHRY and SYGVKD. With 2 bases removed from V and 3 bases from J, the gap between germline ends came to 23 bases. The CDR3 covers 18 residues. DNA for the CDR3: TGTGCCATCAGTGAGCTCAGGGGCCGCTTCCCCAATAACTACGAGCAGTACTTC. Protein sequence: CAISELRGRFPNNYEQYF.

A word on this clone: The sample carries other DNA sequences with the same CDR3. The J gene is TRBJ2-1, the V gene TRBV5-1; 9 nucleotides agree with TRBD2. Germline assignment: CDR1 SGHRS and CDR2 YFSETQ. J gave up 7 bases and V 4 bases, and 6 bases lay outside the gene matches. CDR3 length: 14 amino acids. CDR3 bases: TGCGCCAGCAGCCCGGGACTAGCCGGTAATGAGCAGTTCTTC. This gives the protein CASSPGLAGNEQFF. The full variable domain, with the rest looked up from reference TRBV5-1 and TRBJ2-1, is KAGVTQTPRYLIKTRGQQVTLSCSPISGHRSVSWYQQTPGQGLQFLFEYFSETQRNKGNFPGRFSGRQFSNSRSEMNVSTLELGDSALYLCASSPGLAGNEQFFGPGTRLTVL.

The CDR3 loop is CASSPDLGLAGSYEQYF. CDR3 in DNA: TGTGCCAGTAGTCCCGATTTGGGTCTAGCGGGTTCCTACGAGCAGTACTTC. The chain uses TRBV19 and TRBJ2-7; 8 nucleotides line up with TRBD2. Trimming at V came to 5 bases and at J to 1 base, leaving 13 bases not matched to a gene. Germline V gives CDR1 LNHDA, CDR2 SQIVND (reference sequence). The CDR3 covers 17 residues.

V usage is TRBV21-1 and J usage is TRBJ2-7; the table's D call, TRBD1, was not checked against the DNA. TRBV21-1 is a listed pseudogene. The CDR3 has 17 residues. CDR3 in amino acids: CASSKGKGPGDRYEQYF. CDR3 nucleotide sequence: TGTGCCAGCAGCAAAGGGAAGGGGCCAGGGGATCGCTACGAGCAGTACTTC.